This T cell receptor beta chain is from a study of graft-versus-host responses after intestinal transplantation. Study background: Recipients obtained multivisceral, liver-intestinal, or isolated intestinal transplants.

Findings and limits, study-wide: Recipient-marrow GvH clones were detected, some having first appeared in ileum or blood.

TCRdb's table, derived via immunoSEQ multiplex PCR, lists solely in-frame clones and lacks some. The table records over 90,000 clones, about 91% of them present only once. The length of the CDR3 is 13 residues. CDR1 GTSNPN and CDR2 SVGIG come from the germline V gene (reference sequence). Deletions cut 0 bases from V and 10 bases from J, with 15 bases between. In regard to this clone: Its target is not known.

This chain links TRBV30 with TRBJ1-1; tentative D call: TRBD1 (5 bases). This TCR derives from a human donor who received an intestinal transplant. This material consisted of unstimulated CD8+ T cells sorted from spleen or lymph node cells, taken before intestinal transplant. The CDR3 sequence is CAWSVRGLAGAFF. The DNA for the CDR3 is TGTGCCTGGAGTGTACGGGGGTTGGCGGGAGCTTTCTTT. The variable domain in full, completed from reference TRBV30 and TRBJ1-1, reads SQTIHQWPATLVQPVGSPLSLECTVEGTSNPNLYWYRQAAGRGLQLLFYSVGIGQISSEVPQNLSASRPQDRQFILSSKKLLLSDSGFYLCAWSVRGLAGAFFGQGTRLTVV.